This T cell receptor (beta chain) was sequenced in a study of T cell responses to AZD1222 COVID-19 vaccine. Study outcomes and limitations: With two AZD1222 doses given, Spike-specific TCR breadth and depth both rose. As reported, nearly half of all spike-specific TCRs target variant regions that are unmutated.

Worth noting for this clone: The antigen remains undetermined.

Libraries were prepared by immunoSEQ multiplex PCR; TCRdb keeps only in-frame clonotypes and omits some of them. The sample includes 150,000 to 200,000 clones, approximately 93% of them seen just once. The junction had 10 bases not matched to a gene; V was cut back by 4 bases and J by 4 bases. CDR3 length: 15 amino acids. CDR1 is SGHRS and CDR2 is YFSETQ in the germline V gene. The source material was peripheral blood, sampled on day 0 of AZD1222 vaccination. This chain uses TRBV5-1 with TRBJ1-2, with 7 bases that match TRBD1. The clonotype comes from an adult in good health. The CDR3 bases are TGCGCCAGCAGCCCAAACAGGGGCCAAGCCTATGGCTACACCTTC. It encodes CASSPNRGQAYGYTF.